These 22 T cell receptor beta chains share one sample of origin, sequenced in a study of blood T cell repertoires in COVID-19. Measured with immunoSEQ multiplex PCR; TCRdb has only the in-frame clones, and not every one. The table has a few hundred thousand clones, approximately 89% seen once. Sequencing input: PBMCs or T cells enriched from blood (not recorded which). The source is a woman between 40 and 55 years old who had recovered from COVID-19.

The chain couples TRBV7-2 to TRBJ2-7; a weak D match, TRBD1 (5 bases). The V and J ends lost 1 base and 3 bases respectively, with 10 bases between them. The CDR3 length is 14 residues. The germline CDR1 and CDR2 sequences are SGHTA and FQGNSA. CDR3 residues: CASSLEQGSYEQYF. CDR3 sequence (DNA): TGTGCCAGCAGCTTAGAGCAGGGAAGCTACGAGCAGTACTTC.

This chain joins TRBV4-3 and TRBJ1-6; D might be TRBD1 (5 bases). V shed 4 bases and J shed 10 bases, with 14 bases lying between them. The CDR3 is 14 amino acids. In germline, CDR1 is LGHNA, CDR2 YSLEER. The DNA for the CDR3 is TGCGCCAGCAGCCGAATAGGGGAAGGATCACCCCTCCACTTT. Amino acids: CASSRIGEGSPLHF.

The V and J genes are TRBV5-1 and TRBJ1-4; 8 positions match TRBD1. The CDR3 has 14 residues. Germline V lookup: CDR1 SGHRS, CDR2 YFSETQ. With V trimmed by 5 bases and J by 8 bases, 8 bases remained unmatched. The CDR3 DNA reads TGCGCCAGCAGTCAGACAGGGGCCGAAGAAAAACTGTTTTTT. Protein product: CASSQTGAEEKLFF.

The CDR3 bases are TGTGCCAGCAGTCTCAGGACTGGGGAAAAACTGTTTTTT. Protein product: CASSLRTGEKLFF. This chain links TRBV12-3 or TRBV12-4 with TRBJ1-4, with D unresolved. The V end was cut by 5 bases, the J end by 8 bases, with 12 bases between. CDR3 length: 13 residues.

The V call is TRBV3-1 (or the pseudogene TRBV3-2), the J call TRBJ2-4, with no clear D. This CDR3 has 15 residues. Trimming removed 0 bases from V and 0 bases from J, with 6 bases in between. Germline V CDR1 and CDR2: LGHDT, YNNKEL (reference sequence). The CDR3 loop reads CASSQDTGAKNIQYF. CDR3 sequence (DNA): TGTGCCAGCAGCCAAGACACTGGAGCCAAAAACATTCAGTACTTC.

The chain combines TRBV28 with TRBJ1-2; D is unclear. This CDR3 is built from 14 residues. Germline V gives CDR1 MDHEN, CDR2 SYDVKM. The V end was cut by 2 bases, the J end by 3 bases, with 10 bases between. CDR3 DNA sequence: TGTGCCAGCAGTTTAGTGCAGGATTACTATGGCTACACCTTC. It codes for CASSLVQDYYGYTF.

This clone was detected only once. The V and J genes are TRBV3-1 (or the pseudogene TRBV3-2) and TRBJ1-6, with D unresolved. CDR1 and CDR2 from the germline V gene are LGHDT and YNNKEL (reference sequence). The V and J ends lost 0 bases and 13 bases respectively, with 13 bases between them. This CDR3 is built from 14 residues. DNA for the CDR3: TGTGCCAGCAGCCAAGATCGGGAGGGCCGCCCCCTCCACTTT. Translating gives CASSQDREGRPLHF.

The chain has TRBV27 and TRBJ2-3; possible D gene TRBD2, 5 bases. Germline loops: CDR1 MNHEY, CDR2 SMNVEV (reference sequence). V dropped 5 bases and J dropped 2 bases, with 11 bases sitting between them. CDR3 size: 14 residues. The CDR3 sequence is CASSPWGDTDTQYF. The DNA for the CDR3 is TGTGCCAGCAGTCCCTGGGGAGACACAGATACGCAGTATTTT.

The rearrangement links TRBV29-1 to TRBJ1-1; tentative D call: TRBD1 (6 bases). The V and J ends lost 7 bases and 6 bases respectively, with 18 bases between them. CDR1 SQVTM and CDR2 ANQGSEA come from the germline V gene. The CDR3 length is 13 residues. The CDR3 DNA is TGCAGCGCTGGGGGGGGACACCTTTCTGAAGCTTTCTTT. It yields the protein CSAGGGHLSEAFF.

This chain links TRBV11-3 with TRBJ1-1; no reliable D call. Germline CDR1 and CDR2: SGHNT and YENEEA. The CDR3 has 11 residues. The V gene lost 3 bases and the J gene lost 4 bases, with 3 bases spanning the gap. The CDR3 DNA reads TGTGCCAGCAGCTTGCGCACTGAAGCTTTCTTT. Its protein product is CASSLRTEAFF. The full variable domain, its missing parts supplied by reference TRBV11-3 and TRBJ1-1, is EAGVVQSPRYKIIEKKQPVAFWCNPISGHNTLYWYLQNLGQGPELLIRYENEEAVDDSQLPKDRFSAERLKGVDSTLKIQPAELGDSAVYLCASSLRTEAFFGQGTRLTVV.

The chain uses TRBV11-2 and TRBJ2-5; 9 bases align to TRBD2. CDR3 length: 15 amino acids. CDR1 SGHAT and CDR2 FQNNGV come from the germline V gene. Trimming took 2 bases from V and 5 from J; bases not matched to a gene: 6. This CDR3 is CASSLTSGGTETQYF. In nucleotides, the CDR3 is TGTGCCAGCAGCTTAACCAGCGGGGGGACGGAGACCCAGTACTTC. The full variable domain, with the rest looked up from reference TRBV11-2 and TRBJ2-5, is EAGVAQSPRYKIIEKRQSVAFWCNPISGHATLYWYQQILGQGPKLLIQFQNNGVVDDSQLPKDRFSAERLKGVDSTLKIQPAKLEDSAVYLCASSLTSGGTETQYFGPGTRLLVL.

The chain carries TRBV11-3 and TRBJ2-4, with TRBD2 matching 7 bases. V lost 11 bases, J lost 2 bases, and 18 bases stayed unmatched. Germline V gene sequence: CDR1 SGHNT, CDR2 YENEEA. The CDR3 length is 17 residues. The CDR3 here is CAGDRGRAEGSKNIQYF. Written as DNA, the CDR3 is TGTGCCGGAGATCGGGGGAGGGCCGAGGGGTCCAAAAACATTCAGTACTTC.

This chain joins TRBV7-2 and TRBJ2-7, with D perhaps matching TRBD2 (6 bases). Trimming took 5 bases from V and 0 from J, leaving 14 bases between them. The CDR3 contains 15 residues. The germline CDR1 and CDR2 sequences are SGHTA and FQGNSA. CDR3: CASSVGGWSSYEQYF. The CDR3 region has the DNA TGTGCCAGCAGCGTCGGGGGATGGAGCTCCTACGAGCAGTACTTC.

The rearrangement joins TRBV19 to TRBJ2-3; 10 bases fit TRBD1. The CDR3 is 13 amino acids. The germline gives CDR1 LNHDA, CDR2 SQIVND (reference sequence). With 10 bases clipped from V and 3 bases from J, the junction kept 4 bases outside the gene matches. In DNA form, the CDR3 reads TGTGCCACCCGGACAGGGGGAACAGATACGCAGTATTTT. Encoded protein: CATRTGGTDTQYF. Full variable domain (remainder filled in from reference TRBV19 and TRBJ2-3): DGGITQSPKYLFRKEGQNVTLSCEQNLNHDAMYWYRQDPGQGLRLIYYSQIVNDFQKGDIAEGYSVSREKKESFPLTVTSAQKNPTAFYLCATRTGGTDTQYFGPGTRLTVL.

This clone was found a few times. J is TRBJ1-1 and V is TRBV6-5; a possible D gene is TRBD1 (5 bases). The germline V and J ends were trimmed by 7 bases and 0 bases, with 9 bases remaining between them. Germline V gene lookup returns CDR1 MNHEY and CDR2 SVGAGI. CDR3 length equals 13 residues. The CDR3 nucleotides are TGTGCCAGCAAAACAGGTCTGAACACTGAAGCTTTCTTT. Translation gives CASKTGLNTEAFF.

This clone appeared a few times. A read error may produce the germline difference seen at one junction end. The chain couples TRBV6-2 or TRBV6-3 to TRBJ2-3; maybe TRBD1 (6 bases). The CDR3 is made up of 12 amino acids. The germline V gene encodes CDR1 MNHEY and CDR2 SVGEGT. CDR3 residues: CASSYSTGTQYF. CDR3 nucleotides: TGTGCCAGCAGTTACTCGACAGGTACGCAGTATTTT.

The chain combines TRBV5-1 with TRBJ1-2; 8 nucleotides agree with TRBD1. The V gene end was trimmed by 4 bases and the J gene end by 7 bases; junction bases not matched to a gene: 3. The CDR3 spans 12 residues. CDR1 is SGHRS and CDR2 is YFSETQ in the germline V gene. CDR3 DNA: TGCGCCAGCAGCCCAGACAGGGGTGGCTACACCTTC. Amino acids: CASSPDRGGYTF.

For this clone: Other DNA sequences of this sample code for an identical CDR3. The V gene is TRBV6-5, the J gene TRBJ2-5; D uncertain. The CDR3 is 12 residues long. Germline V gene lookup returns CDR1 MNHEY and CDR2 SVGAGI. V lost 0 bases and J lost 5, with 4 bases in between. The CDR3 DNA sequence: TGTGCCAGCAGTTACTCGAGGGAGACCCAGTACTTC. Its translation is CASSYSRETQYF.

The chain has TRBV7-9 and TRBJ2-5, with TRBD1 identical over 8 bases. The CDR3 covers 14 residues. V was pared by 3 bases and J by 5 bases, with 5 bases of the junction left unmatched. Germline CDR1 SEHNR, CDR2 FQNEAQ (reference sequence). CDR3 sequence (DNA): TGTGCCAGCAGCTTGAACAGGGGGATGGAGACCCAGTACTTC. It is translated as CASSLNRGMETQYF.

This clone was observed a single time. This sequence joins TRBV19 and TRBJ2-5, with D possibly matching TRBD2 (6 bases). V was pared by 3 bases and J by 5 bases, with 13 bases between. Per germline, CDR1 LNHDA and CDR2 SQIVND (reference sequence). CDR3 length equals 14 residues. The CDR3 DNA is TGTGCCAGTAGTATCTCGGGAGCCCTGGAGACCCAGTACTTC. It translates to CASSISGALETQYF.

This clone was counted a single time. The same CDR3 arises from other DNA sequences in this sample as well. This chain links TRBV7-3 with TRBJ2-1; 11 nucleotides match TRBD2. With V trimmed by 6 bases and J by 1 base, 8 bases remained unmatched. The CDR3 runs 17 residues. Germline V lookup: CDR1 SGHTA, CDR2 FQGTGA. CDR3 nucleotides: TGTGCCAGCAGTCCCCGGGTAGCGGGGGGGTCCTACAATGAGCAGTTCTTC. Encoded protein: CASSPRVAGGSYNEQFF.

This sequence joins TRBV24-1 and TRBJ1-5, with a tentative D call TRBD1 (6 bases). The CDR3 covers 16 residues. CDR1 is KGHDR, CDR2 SFDVKD, per germline. With 8 bases removed from V and 3 bases from J, the gap between germline ends came to 19 bases. In DNA, the CDR3 is TGTGCCACCAAGGACAGTCAAGCTACACTCAATCAGCCCCAGCATTTT. Amino acid sequence: CATKDSQATLNQPQHF.